These 23 T cell receptor beta chains were sequenced from one sample in a study of OX40 agonist ivuxolimab in advanced cancers. Profiling relied on immunoSEQ multiplex PCR, and the TCRdb table lists in-frame clones only, not all of them. The sample contains tens of thousands of clones, over 80% of which appear only once. Sequences were derived from CD4+ or CD8+ T cells sorted from blood, sampled in a trial of the OX40 agonist ivuxolimab. The receptor source for this set is an adult with an advanced solid tumor such as melanoma, head and neck, liver or kidney cancer.

The V gene is TRBV19, the J gene TRBJ2-2; the D is unclear. Germline values: CDR1 LNHDA, CDR2 SQIVND (reference sequence). Between the trimmed V and J ends, which lost 2 bases and 1 base, there was a span of 5 bases. The CDR3 covers 14 residues. The CDR3 protein is CASSIQVNTGELFF. The CDR3, as DNA: TGTGCCAGTAGTATACAGGTGAACACCGGGGAGCTGTTTTTT. The full variable domain, rest sourced from reference TRBV19 and TRBJ2-2, is DGGITQSPKYLFRKEGQNVTLSCEQNLNHDAMYWYRQDPGQGLRLIYYSQIVNDFQKGDIAEGYSVSREKKESFPLTVTSAQKNPTAFYLCASSIQVNTGELFFGEGSRLTVL.

This clone was picked up one time. This chain joins TRBV9 and TRBJ1-3; D may be TRBD1 (6 bases). Trimming pared 4 bases from V and 0 bases from J, leaving 20 bases between. From germline, CDR1 is SGDLS and CDR2 YYNGEE. The CDR3 is 18 residues long. The DNA for the CDR3 is TGTGCCAGCAGCCCTATACAGGGCAGGATAAGCTCTGGAAACACCATATATTTT. It translates to CASSPIQGRISSGNTIYF.

The rearrangement links TRBV5-1 to TRBJ2-3, with D perhaps matching TRBD1 or TRBD2 (5 bases each). The germline V gene encodes CDR1 SGHRS and CDR2 YFSETQ. With 4 bases removed from V and 3 bases from J, the gap between germline ends came to 18 bases. CDR3 length: 16 amino acids. For the CDR3, the DNA is TGCGCCAGCAGCGGTGAGGGGCGACCCGGAACAGATACGCAGTATTTT. Protein product: CASSGEGRPGTDTQYF.

The chain carries TRBV7-9 and TRBJ2-7; D is uncertain. Germline CDR1 reads SEHNR; CDR2 reads FQNEAQ (reference sequence). The CDR3 is 12 residues long. Trimming shortened V by 5 bases and J by 1 base, and 6 bases separated the two germline ends. CDR3 coding DNA: TGTGCCAGCAGCATTCCTTCCTACGAGCAGTACTTC. It codes for CASSIPSYEQYF.

The V and J genes are TRBV5-4 and TRBJ2-3; D ambiguous. CDR3 length: 14 residues. Germline V lookup: CDR1 SGHNT, CDR2 YYREEE (reference sequence). V was cut by 4 bases and J by 1 base, with 10 bases left in between. CDR3 DNA sequence: TGTGCCAGCAGCCGGCTCATTGGCACAGATACGCAGTATTTT. As protein: CASSRLIGTDTQYF.

The CDR3 region is CASSNDGGGEQFF. The CDR3 nucleotides are TGTGCCAGCAGCAACGATGGGGGCGGTGAGCAGTTCTTC. The rearrangement links TRBV7-9 to TRBJ2-1; D possibly corresponds to TRBD1 (6 bases). CDR3 size: 13 residues. Germline-derived CDR1 and CDR2 are SEHNR and FQNEAQ (reference sequence). Trimming stripped 5 bases from V and 9 bases from J, with 14 bases between.

The chain has TRBV4-2 and TRBJ1-1, with a possible D match to TRBD1 (6 bases). Per germline, CDR1 LGHNA and CDR2 YNFKEQ. The CDR3 is made up of 15 amino acids. V lost 0 bases, J lost 2 bases, and 10 bases lay in between. The CDR3 sequence: CASSQEPGTNTEAFF. CDR3 bases: TGTGCCAGCAGCCAAGAACCCGGGACAAACACTGAAGCTTTCTTT.

This clone turned up a few times. The chain joins TRBV28 to TRBJ1-4; the match to TRBD1 covers 8 bases. CDR3 length: 15 residues. Germline V gene lookup returns CDR1 MDHEN and CDR2 SYDVKM. Trimming cost V 6 bases and J 7 bases; bases outside gene matches: 10. The CDR3 protein is CASRLLRTGFEKLFF. The CDR3 nucleotides read TGTGCCAGCAGACTACTAAGGACAGGGTTTGAAAAACTGTTTTTT.

This chain joins TRBV6-5 and TRBJ2-5, with TRBD1 identical over 7 bases. CDR1 and CDR2 from the germline V gene are MNHEY and SVGAGI. This CDR3 has 15 amino acids. Trimming at V came to 2 bases and at J to 4 bases, leaving 7 bases not matched to a gene. The CDR3 here is CASSYATGLGETQYF. CDR3 sequence (DNA): TGTGCCAGCAGTTACGCGACAGGGTTAGGAGAGACCCAGTACTTC.

V usage is TRBV6-6 and J usage is TRBJ2-7; TRBD2 aligns across 11 bases. The trim removed 3 bases at V and 0 bases at J, leaving 1 base unmatched. CDR3 length equals 15 residues. In germline, CDR1 is MNHNY, CDR2 SVGAGI (reference sequence). The DNA of the CDR3 is TGTGCCAGCAGTTATGGGACTAGCGGCTCCTACGAGCAGTACTTC. It encodes CASSYGTSGSYEQYF.

J is TRBJ1-6 and V is TRBV4-1; perhaps TRBD1 as D (5 bases). Germline V gives CDR1 MGHRA, CDR2 YSYEKL. This CDR3 has 14 amino acids. V was pared by 1 base and J by 9 bases, with 10 bases between. The CDR3 here is CASSQVAGGSPLHF. In DNA, the CDR3 is TGCGCCAGCAGCCAAGTGGCGGGGGGTTCACCCCTCCACTTT.

The gene calls are TRBV6-1 and TRBJ2-6, with a possible D match to TRBD1 (5 bases). Germline V lookup: CDR1 MNHNS, CDR2 SASEGT. V was clipped by 11 bases and J by 0 bases, with 14 bases between them. CDR3 length equals 15 residues. CDR3 sequence (DNA): TGTGCCGGCTGGGGCCATATCTCTGGGGCCAACGTCCTGACTTTC. It is translated as CAGWGHISGANVLTF.

This chain uses TRBV19 with TRBJ2-7; tentatively, D is TRBD2 (5 bases). The germline V gene has CDR1 LNHDA and CDR2 SQIVND (reference sequence). CDR3 length: 13 amino acids. V gave up 8 bases and J gave up 5 bases, with 16 bases separating them. CDR3 amino acids: CASAPGLRDEQYF. CDR3 coding DNA: TGTGCCAGTGCCCCGGGATTAAGGGACGAGCAGTACTTC.

The chain has TRBV7-9 and TRBJ2-7; D is perhaps TRBD2 (5 bases). Germline V gene sequence: CDR1 SEHNR, CDR2 FQNEAQ (reference sequence). CDR3 size: 14 residues. V lost 2 bases, J lost 3 bases, and 11 bases lay in between. The CDR3 DNA reads TGTGCCAGCAGCTTACCGGGATCAATCTACGAGCAGTACTTC. Translation gives CASSLPGSIYEQYF.

The J gene is TRBJ1-2, the V gene TRBV11-2; D remains unclear. Germline CDR1 is SGHAT and CDR2 is FQNNGV. The CDR3 is made up of 14 amino acids. V dropped 2 bases and J dropped 4 bases, with 11 bases sitting between them. The CDR3 bases are TGTGCCAGCAGCTTAAAAGTGCCGGCCTATGGCTACACCTTC. Translating gives CASSLKVPAYGYTF.

The rearrangement joins TRBV9 to TRBJ2-7; D possibly uses TRBD1 or TRBD2 (5 bases each). The germline V gene encodes CDR1 SGDLS and CDR2 YYNGEE. This CDR3 is built from 13 residues. The ends were cut back, 2 bases at V and 7 bases at J, with 13 bases in the middle. The CDR3 DNA sequence: TGTGCCAGCAGCGTCGGGGACCTCCAGGAGCAGTACTTC. It codes for CASSVGDLQEQYF.

V gene TRBV9 combines with J gene TRBJ1-6, with a possible D match to TRBD1 (5 bases). The germline CDR1 and CDR2 sequences are SGDLS and YYNGEE. Trimming pared 0 bases from V and 11 bases from J, leaving 18 bases between. The CDR3 covers 16 residues. CDR3 nucleotides: TGTGCCAGCAGCGTAGACCCGGGGCCGGTCGAGACACCCCTCCACTTT. Translated, it gives CASSVDPGPVETPLHF.

This rearrangement joins TRBV2 to TRBJ2-6, with D uncertain. V lost 3 bases to trimming and J lost 1 base, with 7 bases between them. The germline V gene has CDR1 SNHLY and CDR2 FYNNEI. The length of the CDR3 is 15 residues. The CDR3 reads CASSEGRSGANVLTF. CDR3 DNA sequence: TGTGCCAGCAGTGAGGGCAGGTCTGGGGCCAACGTCCTGACTTTC. The entire variable domain, with the rest obtained from reference TRBV2 and TRBJ2-6, is as follows: EPEVTQTPSHQVTQMGQEVILRCVPISNHLYFYWYRQILGQKVEFLVSFYNNEISEKSEIFDDQFSVERPDGSNFTLKIRSTKLEDSAMYFCASSEGRSGANVLTFGAGSRLTVL.

The CDR3 loop is CASSDSGGRRGTQYF. The CDR3 DNA reads TGTGCCAGCAGCGATAGCGGGGGCCGCCGAGGGACCCAGTACTTC. This chain connects TRBV28 to TRBJ2-5; 9 bases are shared with TRBD2. The length of the CDR3 is 15 residues. The V gene end was trimmed by 6 bases and the J gene end by 7 bases; junction bases not matched to a gene: 12. The germline gives CDR1 MDHEN, CDR2 SYDVKM.

The V and J genes are TRBV5-1 and TRBJ2-7; the match to TRBD1 covers 8 bases. The CDR3 consists of 14 residues. Germline assignment: CDR1 SGHRS and CDR2 YFSETQ. V was clipped by 4 bases and J by 2 bases; unmatched bases: 5. The CDR3 protein is CASSLQGATYEQYF. The CDR3 DNA follows: TGCGCCAGCAGCCTGCAGGGGGCGACCTACGAGCAGTACTTC. Using reference TRBV5-1 and TRBJ2-7 for the parts outside the CDR3, the full variable domain is KAGVTQTPRYLIKTRGQQVTLSCSPISGHRSVSWYQQTPGQGLQFLFEYFSETQRNKGNFPGRFSGRQFSNSRSEMNVSTLELGDSALYLCASSLQGATYEQYFGPGTRLTVT.

This clone was counted between two and nine times. The CDR3 nucleotides read TGTGCCAGCAGCTTACCTGGTCTATCTACCACAGATACGCAGTATTTT. Encoded protein: CASSLPGLSTTDTQYF. The V call is TRBV7-9, the J call TRBJ2-3; D is undetermined. Germline V gene data show CDR1 as SEHNR and CDR2 as FQNEAQ (reference sequence). CDR3 length equals 16 residues. V was shortened by 2 bases and J by 2 bases, with 14 bases between the two germline ends.

This clone came up once. The chain combines TRBV7-2 with TRBJ1-2; tentatively, D is TRBD1 (6 bases). The ends were cut back, 2 bases at V and 3 bases at J, with 10 bases in the middle. CDR1 and CDR2 from the germline V gene are SGHTA and FQGNSA. The CDR3 is made up of 14 amino acids. The CDR3 reads CASSLPGTHYGYTF. CDR3 DNA: TGTGCCAGCAGCTTACCCGGGACACACTATGGCTACACCTTC.

This clone was found once. The rearrangement links TRBV9 to TRBJ1-6; unclear D gene. Germline V lookup: CDR1 SGDLS, CDR2 YYNGEE. CDR3 length: 15 amino acids. The V end was cut by 2 bases, the J end by 0 bases, with 6 bases between. CDR3 sequence: CASSVGSSYNSPLHF. The CDR3 nucleotides read TGTGCCAGCAGCGTCGGAAGCTCCTATAATTCACCCCTCCACTTT. The variable domain in full, completed from reference TRBV9 and TRBJ1-6, reads DSGVTQTPKHLITATGQRVTLRCSPRSGDLSVYWYQQSLDQGLQFLIQYYNGEERAKGNILERFSAQQFPDLHSELNLSSLELGDSALYFCASSVGSSYNSPLHFGNGTRLTVT.